The subject of this entry is one TCR beta chain. Its antigen is still unknown. This sample is drawn from a study of shared clonotypes between healthy human individuals. Study-wide results and caveats: Shared across a few donors were 4% to 5% of the naive CD4 clonotypes.

Naivety among CD8 cells was defined by CD45RO negativity and positive CCR7 selection, thereby excluding terminally differentiated effector memory CD45RA+ cells. About 200 ng DNA, tens of thousands of T cell genomes, went into each sorted-subset replicate PCR. Data came from immunoSEQ multiplex PCR; TCRdb stores just in-frame clones and leaves some out. This table has roughly 890,000 clones, 85% to 95% appearing once. CDR1 and CDR2 (germline): SGHDT, YYEEEE. V dropped 0 bases and J dropped 6 bases, with 9 bases sitting between them. The CDR3 has 13 amino acids. Sequenced input: naive CD8+ T cells sorted from blood. This chain links TRBV5-6 with TRBJ1-2; D perhaps matches TRBD1 (5 bases). This sequence originates from a man aged 30-40 years in good health. The CDR3 spells CASSLGQGDGYTF. CDR3 sequence (DNA): TGTGCCAGCAGCTTGGGTCAGGGTGATGGCTACACCTTC.